These 20 T cell receptor beta chains share one sample of origin, sequenced in a study of T-cell reconstitution after alpha-beta-depleted transplantation in children. The TCRbeta library incorporated unique molecular identifiers. Each CDR3 protein is one row after TCRdb ran MiXCR on the PCR reads. The sample has 250,000 to 300,000 distinct CDR3 sequences; 10% are singletons. Here the sequenced sample was PBMCs, taken before TCRalphabeta/CD19-depleted stem cell transplant. Source of these receptors: a boy under three years old with acute myeloid leukemia, due to receive a stem cell transplant.

In this sample, this clonotype turned up many times. The gene calls are TRBV21-1 and TRBJ2-2. TRBV21-1 is noted as a pseudogene. The CDR3 has 13 amino acids. The CDR3 DNA reads as TGTGCCAGCAGTGAAGTTAACACCGGGGAGCTGTTTTTT. This gives the protein CASSEVNTGELFF.

The V call is TRBV7-6, the J call TRBJ2-3, with D hard to call. This CDR3 comprises 12 residues. Germline CDR1 is SGHVS and CDR2 is FNYEAQ. With 2 bases removed from V and 5 bases from J, the gap between germline ends came to 5 bases. The CDR3 is CASSLKGDTQYF. CDR3 DNA: TGTGCCAGCAGCTTAAAGGGAGATACGCAGTATTTT.

This clonotype was observed a handful of times. This chain uses TRBV6-4 with TRBJ2-3, with TRBD2 matching over 11 bases. Germline CDR1 and CDR2: MRHNA and SNTAGT. This CDR3 is built from 21 residues. The trim removed 6 bases at V and 5 bases at J, leaving 25 bases unmatched. DNA of the CDR3: TGTGCCAGCAGGCCCATCTTCAGGGATAGCGGGGGGGCCGGGGAGATAGATACGCAGTATTTT. It is translated as CASRPIFRDSGGAGEIDTQYF.

In its sample, this clonotype was seen once. With a much larger clone just one base away, this may be a read error. The chain has TRBV7-2 and TRBJ1-2; no firm D call. Per germline, CDR1 SGHTA and CDR2 FQGNSA. The CDR3 consists of 16 residues. Here the CDR3 DNA reads TGTGCCTGCAGCTTAGCAACGACATGGGTGAACTATGGCTACACCTTC. Protein product: CACSLATTWVNYGYTF.

This clonotype was observed many times. The genes are TRBV24-1 and TRBJ2-3; D gene uncertain. The CDR3 contains 11 residues. From germline, CDR1 is KGHDR and CDR2 SFDVKD. Trimming shortened V by 6 bases and J by 6 bases, and 6 bases separated the two germline ends. CDR3 in amino acids: CATSLADTQYF. Here the CDR3 DNA reads TGTGCCACCAGTCTTGCGGATACGCAGTATTTT.

At least ten counts were recorded for this clonotype. The rearrangement joins TRBV7-9 to TRBJ2-2, with 11 bases lining up with TRBD1. J was trimmed by 7 bases and V by 2 bases; bases with no gene match: 6. The CDR3 extends over 16 amino acids. Germline V lookup: CDR1 SEHNR, CDR2 FQNEAQ (reference sequence). This CDR3 reads CASSLSRDRGYGELFF. CDR3 nucleotides: TGTGCCAGCAGCTTAAGCCGGGACAGGGGGTACGGGGAGCTGTTTTTT.

This clonotype was seen many times. The chain joins TRBV5-1 to TRBJ2-5, with 10 bases matching TRBD1. Germline lookup yields CDR1 SGHRS and CDR2 YFSETQ. V lost 2 bases and J lost 0; bases outside the gene matches: 7. CDR3 length: 17 amino acids. CDR3 sequence (DNA): TGCGCCAGCAGCTTAGGGGACAGGGGATGGTACCAAGAGACCCAGTACTTC. Translating gives CASSLGDRGWYQETQYF.

The chain employs TRBV19 and TRBJ2-4; a weak D match, TRBD1 (6 bases). The germline V and J ends were trimmed by 1 base and 6 bases, with 10 bases remaining between them. The germline V gene encodes CDR1 LNHDA and CDR2 SQIVND (reference sequence). The CDR3 runs to 14 residues. Here the CDR3 reads CASSIGQGINIQYF. In nucleotides, the CDR3 is TGTGCCAGTAGTATAGGCCAGGGGATAAACATTCAGTACTTC.

The sample holds many counts of this clonotype. The rearrangement links TRBV19 to TRBJ2-3; 7 bases agree with TRBD1. V lost 4 bases to trimming and J lost 8 bases; unmatched junction nucleotides: 6. CDR1 and CDR2 from the germline V gene are LNHDA and SQIVND (reference sequence). The CDR3 runs 13 residues. The CDR3 sequence: CASSTQAGGTQYF. The CDR3 DNA is TGTGCCAGTAGTACTCAGGCAGGGGGTACGCAGTATTTT.

The chain recombines TRBV5-4 with TRBJ2-1; a weak D match, TRBD2 (6 bases). CDR1 and CDR2 (germline): SGHNT, YYREEE (reference sequence). The CDR3 length is 15 residues. V lost 3 bases and J lost 3, with 13 bases in between. DNA of the CDR3: TGTGCCAGCAGCTCGGGGGTACCCTGCTACAATGAGCAGTTCTTC. It codes for CASSSGVPCYNEQFF.

This clonotype has ten or more counts. V gene TRBV29-1 combines with J gene TRBJ2-1, with 7 nucleotides matching TRBD1. Germline V gene data show CDR1 as SQVTM and CDR2 as ANQGSEA. Germline trimming cut 3 bases from V and 0 bases from J; bases unmatched to any gene: 5. This CDR3 spans 15 amino acids. The CDR3 region is CSVDYQGDSYNEQFF. The CDR3 DNA follows: TGCAGCGTTGACTACCAGGGGGACTCCTACAATGAGCAGTTCTTC.

This clonotype was detected many times. CDR3 coding DNA: TGTGCCAGCAGCTTGTTGCGCGGGCAGGGGTGGTCCTACGAGCAGTACTTC. It yields the protein CASSLLRGQGWSYEQYF. The rearrangement uses TRBV7-9 and TRBJ2-7, with D tentatively TRBD1 (6 bases). Germline loops: CDR1 SEHNR, CDR2 FQNEAQ (reference sequence). V gave up 3 bases and J gave up 1 base, with 19 bases separating them. The CDR3 runs to 17 residues.

The chain has TRBV19 and TRBJ1-5; the D gene is possibly TRBD1 (5 bases). Germline V lookup: CDR1 LNHDA, CDR2 SQIVND (reference sequence). The CDR3 is 15 amino acids. Deletions cut 4 bases from V and 1 base from J, with 11 bases between. CDR3 in amino acids: CASSTTTASNQPQHF. The CDR3 DNA is TGTGCCAGTAGTACCACGACAGCAAGCAATCAGCCCCAGCATTTT. Supplemented by reference TRBV19 and TRBJ1-5, the full variable domain reads DGGITQSPKYLFRKEGQNVTLSCEQNLNHDAMYWYRQDPGQGLRLIYYSQIVNDFQKGDIAEGYSVSREKKESFPLTVTSAQKNPTAFYLCASSTTTASNQPQHFGDGTRLSIL.

This clonotype was detected many times. The chain couples TRBV29-1 to TRBJ2-3; possible D gene TRBD2, 5 bases. The germline V and J ends were trimmed by 4 bases and 0 bases, with 8 bases remaining between them. This CDR3 has 13 amino acids. The germline V gene has CDR1 SQVTM and CDR2 ANQGSEA. CDR3 protein: CSVGGSSTDTQYF. CDR3 in DNA: TGCAGCGTTGGAGGGTCAAGCACAGATACGCAGTATTTT.

This clonotype was observed at least ten times. This rearrangement joins TRBV29-1 to TRBJ2-7, with 7 bases lining up with TRBD1. V gave up 7 bases and J gave up 0 bases; unmatched junction bases: 3. This CDR3 has 12 amino acids. The germline gives CDR1 SQVTM, CDR2 ANQGSEA. The CDR3 DNA sequence: TGCAGCGGAAGGGACAGCTCCTACGAGCAGTACTTC. It specifies CSGRDSSYEQYF.

The chain has TRBV27 and TRBJ2-6; TRBD1 matches 8 bases. Germline V lookup: CDR1 MNHEY, CDR2 SMNVEV (reference sequence). The CDR3 contains 19 residues. V trimming: 2 bases; J trimming: 4 bases; junction bases outside the gene matches: 13. Here the CDR3 reads CASSLHQGAQMEGANVLTF. Written as DNA, the CDR3 is TGTGCCAGCAGTTTACATCAGGGGGCGCAAATGGAAGGGGCCAACGTCCTGACTTTC. The whole variable domain, filled in from reference TRBV27 and TRBJ2-6, reads EAQVTQNPRYLITVTGKKLTVTCSQNMNHEYMSWYRQDPGLGLRQIYYSMNVEVTDKGDVPEGYKVSRKEKRNFPLILESPSPNQTSLYFCASSLHQGAQMEGANVLTFGAGSRLTVL.

This clonotype was counted ten times or more. The gene calls are TRBV28 and TRBJ2-1; 7 bases map to TRBD2. The germline V gene encodes CDR1 MDHEN and CDR2 SYDVKM. The CDR3 contains 16 residues. V dropped 5 bases and J dropped 3; count of bases not matched to a gene: 10. In DNA, the CDR3 is TGTGCCAGCAGTCCGCATTATGGGGACTACTACAATGAGCAGTTCTTC. It encodes CASSPHYGDYYNEQFF.

A word on this clonotype: This sequence may be a read error, since a much larger clone differs from it by one base. V is TRBV12-5 and J is TRBJ2-3; no firm D call. The CDR3 spans 16 residues. Germline V lookup: CDR1 LGHNT, CDR2 FRNRAP. CDR3 nucleotides: TGTGCTAGTGGTTTGGTAGACGGATCCCGCACACATACGCAGTATTTT. Translation: CASGLVDGSRTHTQYF.

This clonotype was recorded a few times. The chain combines TRBV9 with TRBJ2-5, with D perhaps given as TRBD1 or TRBD2 (5 bases each). Between the trimmed V and J ends, which lost 4 bases and 5 bases, there was a span of 15 bases. This CDR3 comprises 14 residues. CDR1 SGDLS and CDR2 YYNGEE come from the germline V gene. This CDR3 is CASSSWTEGETQYF. CDR3 in DNA: TGTGCCAGCAGCTCTTGGACCGAGGGGGAGACCCAGTACTTC.

This clonotype has at least ten counts. This rearrangement joins TRBV28 to TRBJ2-7; D is uncertain. This CDR3 contains 15 residues. Trimming removed 5 bases at V and 4 bases at J, with 18 bases between. Germline values: CDR1 MDHEN, CDR2 SYDVKM. The CDR3 sequence: CASSRPSASLYEQYF. The CDR3 DNA reads as TGTGCCAGCAGTCGCCCCAGTGCCTCCCTTTACGAGCAGTACTTC.